This T cell receptor (beta chain) was obtained from a study of T cells expressing NK-cell markers. At the level of the study: Serological testing identified most of the eight sequenced donors as HCMV-seropositive and one as seronegative.

Notes on this clonotype: Its antigen is currently unknown.

Making the TCR beta cDNA relied on 5'RACE template switching with UMIs. TCRdb reprocessed the 5' RACE reads and stores each CDR3 protein as one record, lacking DNA. The sample's table shows a few hundred thousand distinct CDR3 sequences. Overall study findings and caveats: In a few donors, these clonotypes also led the CD3+CD56-NKG2C+ fraction.

The germline V gene encodes CDR1 SQVTM and CDR2 ANQGSEA. The CDR3 contains 14 residues. The chain has TRBV29-1 and TRBJ1-2; TCRdb lists TRBD1, though no DNA is available to test this call. The sequence derives from a woman aged 50 to 60 in good health. Sequenced material: blood T cells: a sorted CD56 or NKG2C T cell subset, CD4+ or CD8+ T cells, or bulk PBMC T cells (not recorded which). The chain's CDR3 is CSVGGGQGDYGYTF.